This T cell receptor beta chain was recovered during a study of siplizumab effects on memory and regulatory T cells. A note on this clone: As yet, its antigen is unknown.

Study-wide results and caveats: Naive or memory phenotype was unassignable for roughly 75-97% of proliferating CD4+ or CD8+ clones.

From germline, CDR1 is MNHNS and CDR2 SASEGT. The CDR3 has 19 amino acids. After removal of 4 bases from V and 6 bases from J, the junction contained 16 bases not matched to a gene. TCRdb keeps only in-frame clones here, not all; method: immunoSEQ multiplex PCR. The sample gives around 100,000 clones, about 91% of which show up once; approximately 0.71% is in the top ten. The chain has TRBV6-1 and TRBJ2-3, with TRBD2 matching over 13 bases. Sequencing used Tregs sorted from blood. The source of this sequence is a human donor in good health. The CDR3 nucleotides read TGTGCCAGCAGTGCACTAGCGGGAGGGCCTCTCACAATATTTGATACGCAGTATTTT. It translates to CASSALAGGPLTIFDTQYF.